The present T cell receptor (beta chain) was sequenced within a study of blood T cell repertoires in COVID-19. V gave up 7 bases and J gave up 2 bases, with 12 bases separating them. Germline V CDR1 and CDR2: LNHNV, YYDKDF (reference sequence). The CDR3 covers 14 residues. Repertoires were generated with immunoSEQ multiplex PCR, while TCRdb's copy carries only in-frame clones and drops some. The repertoire holds 490,000 or so clones, with about 88% as singletons. The sequence derives from a woman in her sixties who had recovered from COVID-19. The chain couples TRBV15 to TRBJ1-3; TRBD1 might be the D (6 bases). The sample taken for sequencing was PBMCs or T cells enriched from blood (not recorded which). The CDR3 DNA reads TGTGCCACCAAAACAGGGCGGACTGGAAACACCATATATTTT. The encoded protein is CATKTGRTGNTIYF.